The entry below gives a single T cell receptor (beta chain) sequence along with its context. The UMIs contained a 6-nucleotide sample barcode. They were added by template switching during cDNA synthesis. TCRdb re-called the 5' RACE reads; one entry per CDR3 protein, DNA not given. The sample totals approximately 390,000 distinct CDR3 sequences. Sampling involved one blood draw (about 2.3 ml) for every donor. The sample belongs to a study of monozygotic twins with inflammatory bowel disease. This TCR was recovered from a human donor with ulcerative colitis or Crohn's disease, or a healthy co-twin of an affected twin (not recorded which). The sequencing input was blood.

The CDR3 reads CASSPLEGYEQYF. The chain uses TRBV5-4 and TRBJ2-7. Germline V lookup: CDR1 SGHNT, CDR2 YYREEE (reference sequence). The CDR3 loop spans 13 amino acids.